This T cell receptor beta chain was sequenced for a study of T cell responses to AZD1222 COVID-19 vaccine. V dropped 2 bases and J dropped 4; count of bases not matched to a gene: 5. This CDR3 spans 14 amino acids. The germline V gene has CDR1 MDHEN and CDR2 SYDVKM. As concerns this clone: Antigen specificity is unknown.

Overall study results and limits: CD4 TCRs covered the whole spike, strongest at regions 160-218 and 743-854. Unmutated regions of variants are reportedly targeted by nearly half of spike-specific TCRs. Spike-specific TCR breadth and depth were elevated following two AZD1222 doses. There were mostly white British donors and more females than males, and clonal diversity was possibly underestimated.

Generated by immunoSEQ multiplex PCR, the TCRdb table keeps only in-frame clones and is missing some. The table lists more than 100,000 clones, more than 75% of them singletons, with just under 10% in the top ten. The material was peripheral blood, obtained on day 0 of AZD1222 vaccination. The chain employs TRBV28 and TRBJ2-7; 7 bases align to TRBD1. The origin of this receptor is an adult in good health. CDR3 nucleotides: TGTGCCAGCAGTTTAGCAGGGACAGCGTACGAGCAGTACTTC. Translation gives CASSLAGTAYEQYF.